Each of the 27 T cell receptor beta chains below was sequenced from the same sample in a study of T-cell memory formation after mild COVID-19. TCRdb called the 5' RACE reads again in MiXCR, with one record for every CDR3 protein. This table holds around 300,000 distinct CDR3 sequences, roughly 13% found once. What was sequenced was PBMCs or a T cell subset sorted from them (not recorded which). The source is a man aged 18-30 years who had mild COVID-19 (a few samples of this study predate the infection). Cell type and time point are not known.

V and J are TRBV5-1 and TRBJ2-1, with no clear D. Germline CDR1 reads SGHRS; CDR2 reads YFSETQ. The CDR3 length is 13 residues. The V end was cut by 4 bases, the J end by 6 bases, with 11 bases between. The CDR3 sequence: CASSGTPFNEQFF. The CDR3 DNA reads TGCGCCAGCAGCGGCACTCCGTTCAATGAGCAGTTCTTC.

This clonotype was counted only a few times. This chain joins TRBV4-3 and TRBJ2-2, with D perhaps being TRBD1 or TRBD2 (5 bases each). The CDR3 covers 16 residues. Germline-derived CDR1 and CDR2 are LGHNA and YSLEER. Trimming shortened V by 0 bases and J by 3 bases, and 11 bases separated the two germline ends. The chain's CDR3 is CASSQEWGTYTGELFF. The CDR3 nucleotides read TGCGCCAGCAGCCAAGAATGGGGGACCTACACCGGGGAGCTGTTTTTT.

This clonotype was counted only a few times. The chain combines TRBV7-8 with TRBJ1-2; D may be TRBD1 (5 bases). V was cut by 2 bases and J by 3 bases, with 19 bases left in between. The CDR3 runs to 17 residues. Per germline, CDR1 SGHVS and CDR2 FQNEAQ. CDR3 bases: TGTGCCAGCAGCTTACACCGCCAACAGGCAACTCACTATGGCTACACCTTC. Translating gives CASSLHRQQATHYGYTF.

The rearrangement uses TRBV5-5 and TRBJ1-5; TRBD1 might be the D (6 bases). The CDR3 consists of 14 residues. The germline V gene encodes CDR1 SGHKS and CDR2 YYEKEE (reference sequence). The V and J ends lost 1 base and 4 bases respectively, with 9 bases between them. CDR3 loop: CASSLTQGNQPQHF. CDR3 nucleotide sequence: TGTGCCAGCAGCTTGACGCAGGGGAATCAGCCCCAGCATTTT. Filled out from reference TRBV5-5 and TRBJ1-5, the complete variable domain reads DAGVTQSPTHLIKTRGQQVTLRCSPISGHKSVSWYQQVLGQGPQFIFQYYEKEERGRGNFPDRFSARQFPNYSSELNVNALLLGDSALYLCASSLTQGNQPQHFGDGTRLSIL.

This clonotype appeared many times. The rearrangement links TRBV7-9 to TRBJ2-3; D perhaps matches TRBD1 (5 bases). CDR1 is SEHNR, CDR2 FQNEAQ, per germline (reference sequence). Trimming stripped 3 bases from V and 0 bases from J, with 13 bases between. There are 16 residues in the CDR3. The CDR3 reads CASSFDRILSTDTQYF. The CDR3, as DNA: TGTGCCAGCAGCTTCGACAGAATACTAAGCACAGATACGCAGTATTTT.

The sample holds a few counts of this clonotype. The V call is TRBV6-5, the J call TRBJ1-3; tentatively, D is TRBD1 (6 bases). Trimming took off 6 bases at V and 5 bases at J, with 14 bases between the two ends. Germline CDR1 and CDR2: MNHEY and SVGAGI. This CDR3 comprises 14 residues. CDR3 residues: CASREGGLRNTIYF. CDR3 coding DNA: TGTGCCAGCAGGGAGGGGGGGCTACGAAACACCATATATTTT.

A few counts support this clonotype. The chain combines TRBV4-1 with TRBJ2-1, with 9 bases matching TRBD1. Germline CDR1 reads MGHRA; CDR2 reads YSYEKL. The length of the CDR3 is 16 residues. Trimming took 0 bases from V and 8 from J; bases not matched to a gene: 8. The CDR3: CASSQDGPGQGHEQFF. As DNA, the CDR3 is TGCGCCAGCAGCCAAGATGGGCCGGGACAGGGCCATGAGCAGTTCTTC.

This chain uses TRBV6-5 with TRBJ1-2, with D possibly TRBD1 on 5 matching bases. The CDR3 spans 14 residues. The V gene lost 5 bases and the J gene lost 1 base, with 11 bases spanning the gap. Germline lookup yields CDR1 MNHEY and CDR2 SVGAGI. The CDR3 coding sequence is TGTGCCAGCAGTCTAGGGACGGTTAACTATGGCTACACCTTC. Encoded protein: CASSLGTVNYGYTF.

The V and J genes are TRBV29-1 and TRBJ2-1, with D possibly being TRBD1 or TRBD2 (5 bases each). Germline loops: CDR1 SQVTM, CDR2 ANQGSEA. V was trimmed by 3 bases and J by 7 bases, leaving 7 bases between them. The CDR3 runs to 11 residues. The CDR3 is CSVEWGNEQFF. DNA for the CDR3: TGCAGCGTTGAGTGGGGGAATGAGCAGTTCTTC.

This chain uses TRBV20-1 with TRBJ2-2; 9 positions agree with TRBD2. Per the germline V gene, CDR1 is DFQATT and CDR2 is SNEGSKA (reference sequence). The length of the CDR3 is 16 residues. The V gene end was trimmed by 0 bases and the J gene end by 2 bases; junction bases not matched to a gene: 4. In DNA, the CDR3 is TGCAGTGCTAGAGATGCTAGCGGGACTAACACCGGGGAGCTGTTTTTT. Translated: CSARDASGTNTGELFF.

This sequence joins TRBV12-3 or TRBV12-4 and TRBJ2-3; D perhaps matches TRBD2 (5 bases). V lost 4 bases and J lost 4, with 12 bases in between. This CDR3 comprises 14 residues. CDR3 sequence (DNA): TGTGCCAGCAGTTACCGAGACTACGCAGATACGCAGTATTTT. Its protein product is CASSYRDYADTQYF.

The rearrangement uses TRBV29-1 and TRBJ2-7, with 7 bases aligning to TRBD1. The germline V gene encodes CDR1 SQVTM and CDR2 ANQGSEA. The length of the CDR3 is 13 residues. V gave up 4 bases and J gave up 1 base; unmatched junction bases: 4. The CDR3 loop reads CSVARTGSYEQYF. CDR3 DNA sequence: TGCAGCGTTGCCCGGACAGGATCCTACGAGCAGTACTTC.

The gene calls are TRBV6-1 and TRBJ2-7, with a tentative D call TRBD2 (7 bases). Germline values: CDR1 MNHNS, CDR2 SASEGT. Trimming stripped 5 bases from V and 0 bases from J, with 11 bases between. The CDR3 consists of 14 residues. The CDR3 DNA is TGTGCCAGCAGTACGGGGGGCTTCTCCTACGAGCAGTACGTC. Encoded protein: CASSTGGFSYEQYV.

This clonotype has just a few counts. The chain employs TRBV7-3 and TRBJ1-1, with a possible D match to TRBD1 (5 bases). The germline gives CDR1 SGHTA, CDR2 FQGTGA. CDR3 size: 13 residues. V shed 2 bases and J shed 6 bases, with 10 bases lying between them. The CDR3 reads CASSLSGGSEAFF. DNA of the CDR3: TGTGCCAGCAGCTTATCGGGGGGATCTGAAGCTTTCTTT.

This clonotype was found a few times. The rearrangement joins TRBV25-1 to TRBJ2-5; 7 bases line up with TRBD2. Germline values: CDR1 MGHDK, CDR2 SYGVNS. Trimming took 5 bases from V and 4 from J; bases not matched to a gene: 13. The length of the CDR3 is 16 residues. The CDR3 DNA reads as TGTGCCAGCAGTAGTTCCGGCTGGGGGGGTGCAGAGACCCAGTACTTC. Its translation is CASSSSGWGGAETQYF. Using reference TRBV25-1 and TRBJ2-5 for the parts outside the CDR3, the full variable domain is EADIYQTPRYLVIGTGKKITLECSQTMGHDKMYWYQQDPGMELHLIHYSYGVNSTEKGDLSSESTVSRIRTEHFPLTLESARPSHTSQYLCASSSSGWGGAETQYFGPGTRLLVL.

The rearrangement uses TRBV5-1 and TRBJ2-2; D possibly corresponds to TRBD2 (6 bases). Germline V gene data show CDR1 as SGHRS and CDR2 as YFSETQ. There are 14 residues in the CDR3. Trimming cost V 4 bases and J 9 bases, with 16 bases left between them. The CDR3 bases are TGCGCCAGCAGCGGACTGGAGGGCTGGCGGGAGCTGTTTTTT. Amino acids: CASSGLEGWRELFF.

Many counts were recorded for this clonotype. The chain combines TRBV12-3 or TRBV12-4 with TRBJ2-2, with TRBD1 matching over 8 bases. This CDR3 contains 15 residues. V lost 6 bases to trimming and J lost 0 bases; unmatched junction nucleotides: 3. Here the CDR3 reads CASSPGQANTGELFF. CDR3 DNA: TGTGCCAGCAGCCCGGGACAGGCGAACACCGGGGAGCTGTTTTTT.

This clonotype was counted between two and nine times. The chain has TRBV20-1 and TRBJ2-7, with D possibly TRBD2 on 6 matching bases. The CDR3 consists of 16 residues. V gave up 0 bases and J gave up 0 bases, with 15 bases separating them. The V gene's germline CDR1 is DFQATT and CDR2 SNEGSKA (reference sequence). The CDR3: CSARDRGTSGSYEQYV. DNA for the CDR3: TGCAGTGCTAGAGATCGGGGGACTTCCGGCTCCTACGAGCAGTACGTC.

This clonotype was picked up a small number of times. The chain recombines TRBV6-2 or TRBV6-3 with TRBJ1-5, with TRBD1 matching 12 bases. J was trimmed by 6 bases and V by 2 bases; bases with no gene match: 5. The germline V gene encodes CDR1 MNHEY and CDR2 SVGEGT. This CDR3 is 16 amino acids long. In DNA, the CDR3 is TGTGCCAGCAGTTACCCCGGGACAGGGGGCGGTCAGCCCCAGCATTTT. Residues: CASSYPGTGGGQPQHF.

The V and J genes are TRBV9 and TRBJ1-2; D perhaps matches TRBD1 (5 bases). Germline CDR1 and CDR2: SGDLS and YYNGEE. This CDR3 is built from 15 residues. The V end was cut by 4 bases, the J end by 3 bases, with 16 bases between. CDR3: CASSPTGPGDYGYTF. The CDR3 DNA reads TGTGCCAGCAGCCCAACAGGACCGGGTGACTATGGCTACACCTTC.

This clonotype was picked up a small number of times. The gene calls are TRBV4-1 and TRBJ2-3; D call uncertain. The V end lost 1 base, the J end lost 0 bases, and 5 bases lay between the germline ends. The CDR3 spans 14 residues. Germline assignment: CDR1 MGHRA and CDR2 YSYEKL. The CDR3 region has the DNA TGCGCCAGCAGCCAAGTCTCTAGCACAGATACGCAGTATTTT. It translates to CASSQVSSTDTQYF.

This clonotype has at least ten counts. The chain's CDR3 is CASSLSSGAYNEQFF. The CDR3 nucleotides read TGCGCCAGCAGCTTGTCTAGCGGGGCCTACAATGAGCAGTTCTTC. The chain joins TRBV5-1 to TRBJ2-1, with 9 positions matching TRBD2. The trim removed 1 base at V and 2 bases at J, leaving 1 base unmatched. The germline V gene has CDR1 SGHRS and CDR2 YFSETQ. The CDR3 has 15 residues.

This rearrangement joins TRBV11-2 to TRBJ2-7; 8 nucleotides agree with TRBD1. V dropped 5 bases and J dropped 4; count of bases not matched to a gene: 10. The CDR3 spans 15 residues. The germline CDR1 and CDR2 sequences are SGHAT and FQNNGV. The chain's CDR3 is CASSADRGRLYEQYF. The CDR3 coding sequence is TGTGCCAGCAGCGCCGACAGGGGCAGATTATACGAGCAGTACTTC.

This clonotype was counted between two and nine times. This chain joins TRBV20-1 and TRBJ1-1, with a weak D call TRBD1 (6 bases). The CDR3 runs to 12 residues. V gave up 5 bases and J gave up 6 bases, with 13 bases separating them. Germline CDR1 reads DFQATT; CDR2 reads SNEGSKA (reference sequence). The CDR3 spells CSARRNRAEAFF. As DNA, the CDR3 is TGCAGTGCTCGAAGGAACAGGGCTGAAGCTTTCTTT.

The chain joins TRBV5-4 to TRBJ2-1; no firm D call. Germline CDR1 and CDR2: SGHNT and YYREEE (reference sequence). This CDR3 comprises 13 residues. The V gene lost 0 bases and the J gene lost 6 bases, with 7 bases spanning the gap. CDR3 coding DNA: TGTGCCAGCAGCTTGGTTCCGGTCAATGAGCAGTTCTTC. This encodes CASSLVPVNEQFF.

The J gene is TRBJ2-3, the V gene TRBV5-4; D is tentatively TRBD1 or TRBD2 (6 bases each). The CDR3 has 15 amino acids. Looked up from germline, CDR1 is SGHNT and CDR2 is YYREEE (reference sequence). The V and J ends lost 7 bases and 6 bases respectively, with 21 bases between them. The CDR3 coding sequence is TGTGCCAGCGGACGGGGGCCCTCTGGGTCGGATACGCAGTATTTT. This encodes CASGRGPSGSDTQYF.

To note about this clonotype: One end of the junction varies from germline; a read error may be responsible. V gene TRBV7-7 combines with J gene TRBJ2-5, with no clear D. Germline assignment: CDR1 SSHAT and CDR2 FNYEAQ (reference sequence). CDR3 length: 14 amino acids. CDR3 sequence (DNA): TGTGCTAGCAGCTTAGTGGGCACGTCGGAGACCCAGTACTTC. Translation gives CASSLVGTSETQYF.